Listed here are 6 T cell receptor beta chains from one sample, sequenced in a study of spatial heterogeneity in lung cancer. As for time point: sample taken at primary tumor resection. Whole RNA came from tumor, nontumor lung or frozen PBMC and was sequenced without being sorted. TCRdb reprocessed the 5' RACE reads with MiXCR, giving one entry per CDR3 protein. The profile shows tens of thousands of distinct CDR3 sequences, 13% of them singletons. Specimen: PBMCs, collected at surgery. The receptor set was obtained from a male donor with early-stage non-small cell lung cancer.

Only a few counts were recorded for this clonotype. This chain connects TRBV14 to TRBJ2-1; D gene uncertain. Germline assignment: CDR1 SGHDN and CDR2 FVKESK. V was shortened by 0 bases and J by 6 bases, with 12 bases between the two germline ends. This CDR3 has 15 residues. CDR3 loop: CASSQDRAAGNEQFF. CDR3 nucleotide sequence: TGTGCCAGCAGCCAAGATCGGGCGGCCGGCAATGAGCAGTTCTTC. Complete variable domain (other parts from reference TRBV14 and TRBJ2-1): EAGVTQFPSHSVIEKGQTVTLRCDPISGHDNLYWYRRVMGKEIKFLLHFVKESKQDESGMPNNRFLAERTGGTYSTLKVQPAELEDSGVYFCASSQDRAAGNEQFFGPGTRLTVL.

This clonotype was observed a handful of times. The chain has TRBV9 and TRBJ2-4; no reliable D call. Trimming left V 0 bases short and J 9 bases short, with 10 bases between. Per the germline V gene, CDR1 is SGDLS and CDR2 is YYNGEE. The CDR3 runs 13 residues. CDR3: CASSVDHRGIQYF. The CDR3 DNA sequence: TGTGCCAGCAGCGTAGATCACAGAGGCATTCAGTACTTC.

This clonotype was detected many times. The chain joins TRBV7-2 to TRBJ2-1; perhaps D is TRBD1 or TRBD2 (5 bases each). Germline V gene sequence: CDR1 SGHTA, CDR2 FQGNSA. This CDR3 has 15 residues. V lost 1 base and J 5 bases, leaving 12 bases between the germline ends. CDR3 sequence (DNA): TGTGCCAGCAGCTTAGAGGGGACCCTGCACAATGAGCAGTTCTTC. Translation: CASSLEGTLHNEQFF.

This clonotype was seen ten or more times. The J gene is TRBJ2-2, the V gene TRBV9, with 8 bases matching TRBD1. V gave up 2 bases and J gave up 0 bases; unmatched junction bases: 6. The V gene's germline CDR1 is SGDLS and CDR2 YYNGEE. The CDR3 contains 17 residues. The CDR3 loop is CASSVVGTGANTGELFF. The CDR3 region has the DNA TGTGCCAGCAGCGTGGTCGGGACAGGCGCGAACACCGGGGAGCTGTTTTTT.

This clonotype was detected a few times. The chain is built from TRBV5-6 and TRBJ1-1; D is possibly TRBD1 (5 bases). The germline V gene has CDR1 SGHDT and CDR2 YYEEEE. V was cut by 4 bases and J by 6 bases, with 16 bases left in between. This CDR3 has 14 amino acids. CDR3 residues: CASSRRGALAEAFF. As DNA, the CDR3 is TGTGCCAGCAGCCGCCGGGGCGCCCTGGCTGAAGCTTTCTTT.

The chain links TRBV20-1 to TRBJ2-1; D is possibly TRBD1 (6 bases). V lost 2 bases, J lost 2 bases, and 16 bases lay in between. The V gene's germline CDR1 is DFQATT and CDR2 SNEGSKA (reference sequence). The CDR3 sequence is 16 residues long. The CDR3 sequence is CSARSVGEGAYNEQFF. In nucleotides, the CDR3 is TGCAGTGCTAGATCCGTCGGTGAGGGGGCCTACAATGAGCAGTTCTTC.